This T cell receptor beta chain was recovered during a study of ipilimumab plus nivolumab after autologous stem cell transplantation. The table came from immunoSEQ multiplex PCR; TCRdb's copy has only in-frame clones and leaves some out. The sample records tens of thousands of clones, over 65% being singletons. This sequence originates from a male donor with diffuse large B-cell lymphoma. Specimen: PBMCs, collected in a trial of ipilimumab plus nivolumab as post-transplant consolidation.

The chain's CDR3 is CASSTPSGTDTQYF. The CDR3 nucleotides are TGCGCCAGCAGCACTCCTAGCGGCACAGATACGCAGTATTTT. This rearrangement joins TRBV5-1 to TRBJ2-3; tentative D call: TRBD2 (6 bases). The V gene's germline CDR1 is SGHRS and CDR2 YFSETQ. CDR3 length: 14 amino acids. Trimming cost V 4 bases and J 1 base, with 10 bases left between them.